One sample yielded the 11 T cell receptor beta chains listed below, sequenced in a study of post-analysis software for immune sequencing data. Whole-study findings and limits: Patients used several TRBV segments, including TRBV5-6, TRBV5-1 and TRBV20-1, more often than controls.

Their target antigens are unknown. Carried by the TCR beta cDNA libraries were unique molecular identifiers. TCRdb passed the PCR reads through MiXCR, listing each CDR3 protein once. Among 750,000 to 950,000 distinct CDR3 sequences listed, around 46% were seen once. The specimen sequenced was blood. The receptors were gathered from a girl between 10 and 17 years old with multiple sclerosis.

The chain employs TRBV5-5 and TRBJ2-1; 8 bases are a match to TRBD2. Germline V gives CDR1 SGHKS, CDR2 YYEKEE (reference sequence). The CDR3 has 16 residues. Trimming removed 2 bases from V and 7 bases from J; junction bases left unmatched: 11. The CDR3 reads CASSLEPGLVGNEQFF. For the CDR3, the DNA is TGTGCCAGCAGCTTAGAGCCGGGACTAGTTGGTAATGAGCAGTTCTTC.

This clonotype has just a few counts. In DNA, the CDR3 is TGCAGTGCTAGACATGGACTAGCGGGAATATCCCCACAAGAGACCCAGTACTTC. It codes for CSARHGLAGISPQETQYF. This chain connects TRBV20-1 to TRBJ2-5; 12 positions agree with TRBD2. In germline, CDR1 is DFQATT, CDR2 SNEGSKA (reference sequence). V lost 2 bases, J lost 2 bases, and 12 bases stayed unmatched. This CDR3 region has 18 residues.

There are many counts of this clonotype. The chain links TRBV20-1 to TRBJ2-3; a possible D gene is TRBD1 (5 bases). From germline, CDR1 is DFQATT and CDR2 SNEGSKA (reference sequence). This CDR3 comprises 18 residues. V was trimmed by 2 bases and J by 0 bases, leaving 21 bases between them. The CDR3 bases are TGCAGTGCTAGACTGGGGCGTCGATTCCCTTCTAGCACAGATACGCAGTATTTT. Encoded protein: CSARLGRRFPSSTDTQYF.

The table lists this clonotype with a few counts. The chain has TRBV25-1 and TRBJ1-2; D unresolved. Per germline, CDR1 MGHDK and CDR2 SYGVNS. The CDR3 totals 13 residues. V lost 1 base to trimming and J lost 4 bases, with 7 bases between them. As DNA, the CDR3 is TGTGCCAGCAGTGAATTAGGTTCCTATGGCTACACCTTC. It is translated as CASSELGSYGYTF.

The gene calls are TRBV12-3 or TRBV12-4 and TRBJ2-5; maybe TRBD1 (5 bases). The end of the DNA aligns better with TRBJ2-7, so the J call may be wrong. The CDR3 totals 18 residues. CDR3 loop: CASSSAHLPDSPGYEQYF. The DNA of the CDR3 is TGTGCCAGCAGTTCCGCACATCTCCCCGACAGCCCAGGCTACGAGCAGTACTTC.

This clonotype turned up a few times. This rearrangement joins TRBV15 to TRBJ1-5, with 9 bases matching TRBD1. The CDR3 is made up of 18 amino acids. The germline gives CDR1 LNHNV, CDR2 YYDKDF (reference sequence). V was clipped by 0 bases and J by 2 bases; unmatched bases: 8. The CDR3 DNA is TGTGCCACCAGCAGAGAACAGGGGGCGATGTCGGGCAATCAGCCCCAGCATTTT. It translates to CATSREQGAMSGNQPQHF.

This clonotype showed up just once. This chain links TRBV7-8 with TRBJ2-1; 10 bases are a match to TRBD2. Unmatched junction bases numbered 8, after V lost 4 bases and J lost 8 bases. This CDR3 is 15 amino acids long. Looked up from germline, CDR1 is SGHVS and CDR2 is FQNEAQ. CDR3 DNA sequence: TGTGCCAGCAGCTCACTAGCGGGATTTGCCGATGAGCAGTTCTTC. Translation gives CASSSLAGFADEQFF.

This clonotype was seen a few times. The J gene is TRBJ2-2, the V gene TRBV4-3, with no clear D. V was cut by 1 base and J by 0 bases, with 6 bases left in between. Looked up from germline, CDR1 is LGHNA and CDR2 is YSLEER. This CDR3 comprises 15 residues. The CDR3 here is CASSQVSTNTGELFF. The CDR3 nucleotides are TGCGCCAGCAGCCAAGTATCCACGAACACCGGGGAGCTGTTTTTT.

The rearrangement links TRBV7-2 to TRBJ1-5; a possible D gene is TRBD1 (6 bases). Germline V gene sequence: CDR1 SGHTA, CDR2 FQGNSA. The CDR3 is 15 amino acids. With 5 bases removed from V and 7 bases from J, the gap between germline ends came to 18 bases. DNA of the CDR3: TGTGCCAGCAGCGCTCGAACAGGGCCCGACCAGCCCCAGCATTTT. It yields the protein CASSARTGPDQPQHF. Filled out from reference TRBV7-2 and TRBJ1-5, the complete variable domain reads GAGVSQSPSNKVTEKGKDVELRCDPISGHTALYWYRQSLGQGLEFLIYFQGNSAPDKSGLPSDRFSAERTGGSVSTLTIQRTQQEDSAVYLCASSARTGPDQPQHFGDGTRLSIL.

The gene calls are TRBV7-2 and TRBJ2-1; TRBD1 is a possible D gene (5 bases). CDR1 is SGHTA, CDR2 FQGNSA, per germline. Trimming took off 4 bases at V and 6 bases at J, with 10 bases between the two ends. The CDR3 runs to 13 residues. The CDR3 reads CASSSRDSNEQFF. The CDR3, as DNA: TGTGCCAGCAGCTCTCGCGACAGCAATGAGCAGTTCTTC.

V gene TRBV19 combines with J gene TRBJ2-4, with 8 bases that match TRBD2. The J call may be mistaken, given a closer DNA end match to TRBJ2-7. The CDR3 extends over 14 amino acids. Germline V CDR1 and CDR2: LNHDA, SQIVND (reference sequence). The CDR3 DNA sequence: TGTGCCAGTAGTATCGGGACTAGTAACTACGAGCAGTACTTC. Protein sequence: CASSIGTSNYEQYF.